This paragraph reports one TCR beta chain. The entry originates in a study of blood T cell repertoires in COVID-19. The data were produced by immunoSEQ multiplex PCR, yet TCRdb's version contains in-frame clones alone and is incomplete. Among hundreds of thousands of clones, roughly 84% were seen once, and the ten largest hold approximately 1%. Sequencing used PBMCs or T cells enriched from blood (not recorded which). The receptor's source is a woman in her 30s who had recovered from COVID-19.

The CDR3 bases are TGTGCCAGCAGGCCCCCGGGACAGAGCAACTATGGCTACACCTTC. Protein: CASRPPGQSNYGYTF. This chain connects TRBV28 to TRBJ1-2; TRBD1 matches 7 bases. Germline CDR1 is MDHEN and CDR2 is SYDVKM. With 6 bases clipped from V and 2 bases from J, the junction kept 9 bases outside the gene matches. The CDR3 is made up of 15 amino acids.